The 19 T cell receptor beta chains reported below all come from one sample, sequenced in a study of response to subunit inactivated influenza vaccine. One entry per CDR3 protein, called by TCRdb with MiXCR from the RT-PCR reads. The table lists around 500,000 distinct CDR3 sequences, 11% of them singletons. The sample consisted of PBMCs from blood, taken about 6 weeks after vaccination. Every receptor here comes from a man between 50 and 59 years old who received an inactivated influenza vaccine.

A few counts support this clonotype. V is TRBV12-3 or TRBV12-4 and J is TRBJ2-1, with a tentative D call TRBD2 (6 bases). Trimming removed 5 bases at V and 2 bases at J, with 10 bases between. The CDR3 runs to 14 residues. As DNA, the CDR3 is TGTGCCAGCAGTGTGGCGGGACCCTACAATGAGCAGTTCTTC. This gives the protein CASSVAGPYNEQFF.

This clonotype was counted ten times or more. This rearrangement joins TRBV10-3 to TRBJ2-4; D may be TRBD1 or TRBD2 (5 bases each). CDR1 and CDR2 (germline): ENHRY, SYGVKD. The V gene lost 5 bases and the J gene lost 6 bases, with 8 bases spanning the gap. CDR3 size: 12 residues. The DNA for the CDR3 is TGTGCCATCAGTTCGGGGACAAACATTCAGTACTTC. This codes for CAISSGTNIQYF.

A few counts support this clonotype. This rearrangement joins TRBV5-8 to TRBJ2-5, with D uncertain. V lost 1 base and J lost 5, with 12 bases in between. Germline values: CDR1 SGHTS, CDR2 YDEGEE. This CDR3 contains 14 residues. The CDR3 loop is CASSLKGMRETQYF. CDR3 DNA: TGTGCCAGCAGCTTGAAAGGGATGAGGGAGACCCAGTACTTC. Full variable domain (rest looked up from reference TRBV5-8 and TRBJ2-5): EAGVTQSPTHLIKTRGQQATLRCSPISGHTSVYWYQQALGLGLQFLLWYDEGEERNRGNFPPRFSGRQFPNYSSELNVNALELEDSALYLCASSLKGMRETQYFGPGTRLLVL.

This clonotype has a handful of counts. J is TRBJ2-1 and V is TRBV4-3; 7 positions match TRBD2. The CDR3 sequence is 16 residues long. J lost 4 bases, V lost 1 base, and 7 bases had no gene match. The V gene's germline CDR1 is LGHNA and CDR2 YSLEER. In nucleotides, the CDR3 is TGCGCCAGCAGCCAAGTTCTAGCGGAGATATACAATGAGCAGTTCTTC. Protein: CASSQVLAEIYNEQFF.

This clonotype was observed many times. The rearrangement links TRBV4-3 to TRBJ2-7; perhaps TRBD1 as D (5 bases). Germline V gives CDR1 LGHNA, CDR2 YSLEER. CDR3 length: 16 residues. The V gene lost 3 bases and the J gene lost 0 bases, with 15 bases spanning the gap. In DNA form, the CDR3 reads TGCGCCAGCAGCCAGATCCTAGGGGCACCCTCCTACGAGCAGTACTTC. This gives the protein CASSQILGAPSYEQYF.

This clonotype was counted ten times or more. The rearrangement links TRBV29-1 to TRBJ2-7; the match to TRBD2 covers 7 bases. The CDR3 totals 12 residues. The junction had 5 bases not matched to a gene; V was cut back by 7 bases and J by 2 bases. The germline CDR1 and CDR2 sequences are SQVTM and ANQGSEA. The CDR3 sequence is CSAGGNTYEQYF. For the CDR3, the DNA is TGCAGCGCCGGGGGGAACACCTACGAGCAGTACTTC.

This clonotype was seen a few times. In DNA, the CDR3 is TGTGCCACCAGTGATTTGCAAGGACCCCAGGGAGACACAGATACGCAGTATTTT. Encoded protein: CATSDLQGPQGDTDTQYF. This sequence joins TRBV24-1 and TRBJ2-3, with D perhaps given as TRBD1 or TRBD2 (5 bases each). Between the trimmed V and J ends, which lost 0 bases and 2 bases, there was a span of 17 bases. This CDR3 region has 18 residues. CDR1 is KGHDR and CDR2 is SFDVKD in the germline V gene.

The chain recombines TRBV5-1 with TRBJ2-2; no firm D call. The CDR3 contains 15 residues. The ends were cut back, 2 bases at V and 1 base at J, with 9 bases in the middle. The germline gives CDR1 SGHRS, CDR2 YFSETQ. The chain's CDR3 is CASSFSTQNTGELFF. The CDR3 nucleotides are TGCGCCAGCAGCTTCTCGACTCAGAACACCGGGGAGCTGTTTTTT.

This clonotype was observed a handful of times. The chain joins TRBV4-2 to TRBJ2-3; D is unclear. Germline V gene lookup returns CDR1 LGHNA and CDR2 YNFKEQ. Trimming took off 0 bases at V and 0 bases at J, with 7 bases between the two ends. This CDR3 has 15 residues. CDR3 protein: CASSQEAGSTDTQYF. CDR3 nucleotide sequence: TGTGCCAGCAGCCAAGAAGCCGGCAGCACAGATACGCAGTATTTT.

The rearrangement links TRBV11-2 to TRBJ2-5; 8 bases are a match to TRBD2. The CDR3 sequence is 15 residues long. After removal of 2 bases from V and 0 bases from J, the junction contained 2 bases not matched to a gene. Germline loops: CDR1 SGHAT, CDR2 FQNNGV. CDR3 region: CASSLNSGNQETQYF. The CDR3 nucleotides read TGTGCCAGCAGCTTAAATAGCGGGAACCAAGAGACCCAGTACTTC.

The chain combines TRBV15 with TRBJ1-1; D is unresolved. This CDR3 spans 11 amino acids. Deletions cut 3 bases from V and 3 bases from J, with 2 bases between. Germline lookup yields CDR1 LNHNV and CDR2 YYDKDF (reference sequence). CDR3 in DNA: TGTGCCACCAGCAGTTACACTGAAGCTTTCTTT. It specifies CATSSYTEAFF.

In its sample, this clonotype was seen a few times. This chain links TRBV9 with TRBJ1-6; TRBD1 matches at 9 bases. Trimming at V came to 3 bases and at J to 6 bases, leaving 4 bases not matched to a gene. Germline CDR1 SGDLS, CDR2 YYNGEE. The CDR3 has 15 amino acids. Written as DNA, the CDR3 is TGTGCCAGCAGCGGCCTACAGGGGGCTAATTCACCCCTCCACTTT. This sequence encodes CASSGLQGANSPLHF. The full variable domain, completed using reference TRBV9 and TRBJ1-6, is DSGVTQTPKHLITATGQRVTLRCSPRSGDLSVYWYQQSLDQGLQFLIQYYNGEERAKGNILERFSAQQFPDLHSELNLSSLELGDSALYFCASSGLQGANSPLHFGNGTRLTVT.

This clonotype was found a few times. J is TRBJ2-2 and V is TRBV24-1; 7 positions match TRBD1. The CDR3 is 13 residues long. Looked up from germline, CDR1 is KGHDR and CDR2 is SFDVKD. Losses at the gene ends were 10 bases for V and 1 base for J; bases not matched to a gene: 2. CDR3 DNA: TGTGCCACGACAGGGAAGAACACCGGGGAGCTGTTTTTT. The encoded protein is CATTGKNTGELFF.

This clonotype was counted a few times. The gene calls are TRBV5-5 and TRBJ2-3, with D perhaps TRBD1 (6 bases). V was shortened by 4 bases and J by 4 bases, with 10 bases between the two germline ends. Per the germline V gene, CDR1 is SGHKS and CDR2 is YYEKEE (reference sequence). CDR3 size: 13 residues. The CDR3: CASSRGLADTQYF. DNA for the CDR3: TGTGCCAGCAGCAGGGGGTTAGCAGATACGCAGTATTTT.

The genes are TRBV5-1 and TRBJ1-1; D gene unclear. The V end lost 2 bases, the J end lost 1 base, and 9 bases lay between the germline ends. Germline V gene sequence: CDR1 SGHRS, CDR2 YFSETQ. The length of the CDR3 is 14 residues. CDR3 coding DNA: TGCGCCAGCAGCTTTTCCCCAGAGAACACTGAAGCTTTCTTT. It translates to CASSFSPENTEAFF.

This clonotype has at least ten counts. This sequence joins TRBV6-2 or TRBV6-3 and TRBJ2-2, with 9 bases that match TRBD2. This CDR3 has 17 residues. The germline V gene encodes CDR1 MNHEY and CDR2 SVGEGT. Losses at the gene ends were 5 bases for V and 0 bases for J; bases not matched to a gene: 7. The CDR3 coding sequence is TGTGCCAGCAGTGATTCTAGCGGGGTCGCGAACACCGGGGAGCTGTTTTTT. Translated: CASSDSSGVANTGELFF.

There are a few counts of this clonotype. This chain connects TRBV18 to TRBJ2-5; a weak D match, TRBD1 (6 bases). V was shortened by 6 bases and J by 3 bases, with 14 bases between the two germline ends. This CDR3 has 14 amino acids. Germline V lookup: CDR1 KGHSH, CDR2 LQKENI. The CDR3 is CASSPSAGEETQYF. CDR3 DNA sequence: TGTGCCAGCTCTCCCAGCGCAGGGGAAGAGACCCAGTACTTC. Drawing the rest from reference TRBV18 and TRBJ2-5, the complete variable domain is NAGVMQNPRHLVRRRGQEARLRCSPMKGHSHVYWYRQLPEEGLKFMVYLQKENIIDESGMPKERFSAEFPKEGPSILRIQQVVRGDSAAYFCASSPSAGEETQYFGPGTRLLVL.

This clonotype was recorded many times. The genes are TRBV4-1 and TRBJ2-1; 11 bases align to TRBD1. The CDR3 has 17 residues. After removal of 3 bases from V and 3 bases from J, the junction contained 7 bases not matched to a gene. From germline, CDR1 is MGHRA and CDR2 YSYEKL. CDR3 sequence: CASSHGPGQGVYNEQFF. For the CDR3, the DNA is TGCGCCAGCAGCCACGGCCCGGGACAGGGGGTCTACAATGAGCAGTTCTTC.

This clonotype was seen a handful of times. V is TRBV12-3 or TRBV12-4 and J is TRBJ2-1, with D tentatively TRBD2 (6 bases). The germline V and J ends were trimmed by 5 bases and 2 bases, with 13 bases remaining between them. The CDR3 loop spans 15 amino acids. This CDR3 reads CASSRRLDPYNEQFF. CDR3 coding DNA: TGTGCCAGCAGTCGCCGACTAGATCCCTACAATGAGCAGTTCTTC.